This T cell receptor (beta chain) was retrieved from a study of shared clonotypes between healthy human individuals. Points from the study as a whole: Some naive CD4 clonotypes, roughly 5%, turned up in common across a few donors.

As for this clone: Its antigen is unknown. At the DNA level, this CDR3 is encoded by other sequences in the same sample as well.

The germline V gene encodes CDR1 SGHTA and CDR2 FQGNSA. Trimming took 1 base from V and 4 from J, leaving 6 bases between them. The CDR3 covers 13 residues. Over several immunoSEQ plates, each subset's genomic DNA was distributed in even portions. Libraries were prepared by immunoSEQ multiplex PCR; TCRdb keeps only in-frame clonotypes and omits some of them. The sample carries some 2.1 million clones, 85% to 95% recorded once. The V and J genes are TRBV7-2 and TRBJ2-3; D is possibly TRBD1 or TRBD2 (5 bases each). The sequence derives from a young man in good health. The sample consisted of naive CD4+ T cells sorted from blood. Subset here: CD45RA+ positively selected. The CDR3 sequence: CASSLGGSDTQYF. As DNA, the CDR3 is TGTGCCAGCAGCTTAGGGGGGTCAGATACGCAGTATTTT.